This T cell receptor beta chain appears in the sequencing data of a study of identical twins. For this clonotype: The antigen remains unidentified.

V lost 0 bases, J lost 4 bases, and 5 bases stayed unmatched. Germline CDR1 and CDR2: KGHSH and LQKENI. This CDR3 is built from 15 residues. General observations from the study: Twin pairs had excess sharing that was weaker in beta out-of-frame sequences. Fewer insertions marked abundant cord blood beta clonotypes; young adult naive trended weakly, memory not at all.

All of the donors were Caucasians in good health. TCRdb ran MiXCR on the 5' RACE reads and lists one entry per CDR3 protein. The table shows 500,000 to 650,000 distinct CDR3 sequences, with about 20% occurring only once. A further study also used this sample, focusing on yellow fever vaccine responses in identical twins.

This chain connects TRBV18 to TRBJ2-5, with TRBD1 identical over 7 bases. Input material: CD4+ T cells sorted from blood. This receptor was taken from a woman aged 18-30 years in good health. The chain's CDR3 is CASSPPMSGGETQYF. DNA for the CDR3: TGTGCCAGCTCACCACCTATGTCAGGGGGAGAGACCCAGTACTTC. Full variable domain (remainder filled in from reference TRBV18 and TRBJ2-5): NAGVMQNPRHLVRRRGQEARLRCSPMKGHSHVYWYRQLPEEGLKFMVYLQKENIIDESGMPKERFSAEFPKEGPSILRIQQVVRGDSAAYFCASSPPMSGGETQYFGPGTRLLVL.